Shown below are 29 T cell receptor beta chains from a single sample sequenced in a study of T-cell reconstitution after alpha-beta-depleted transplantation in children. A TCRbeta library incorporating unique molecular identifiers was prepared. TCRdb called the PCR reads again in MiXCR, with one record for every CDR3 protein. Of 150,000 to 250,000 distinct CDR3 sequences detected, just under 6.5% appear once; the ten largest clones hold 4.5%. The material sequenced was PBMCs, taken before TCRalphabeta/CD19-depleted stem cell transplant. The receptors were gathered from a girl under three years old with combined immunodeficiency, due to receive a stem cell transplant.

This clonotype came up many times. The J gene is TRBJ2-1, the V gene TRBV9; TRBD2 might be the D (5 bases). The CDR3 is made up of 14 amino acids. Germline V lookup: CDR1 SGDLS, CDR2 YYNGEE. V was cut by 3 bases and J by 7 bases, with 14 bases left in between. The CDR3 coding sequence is TGTGCCAGCAGCGCCCCTGAGGGCCCAAATGAGCAGTTCTTC. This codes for CASSAPEGPNEQFF.

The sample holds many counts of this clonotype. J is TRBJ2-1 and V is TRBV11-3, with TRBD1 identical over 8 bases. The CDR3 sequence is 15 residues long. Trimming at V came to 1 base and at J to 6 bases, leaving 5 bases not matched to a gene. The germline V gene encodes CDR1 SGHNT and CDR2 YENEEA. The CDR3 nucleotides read TGTGCCAGCAGCTTAGGGGGAACAGGGGGCAATGAGCAGTTCTTC. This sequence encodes CASSLGGTGGNEQFF. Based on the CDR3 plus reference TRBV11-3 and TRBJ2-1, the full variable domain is EAGVVQSPRYKIIEKKQPVAFWCNPISGHNTLYWYLQNLGQGPELLIRYENEEAVDDSQLPKDRFSAERLKGVDSTLKIQPAELGDSAVYLCASSLGGTGGNEQFFGPGTRLTVL.

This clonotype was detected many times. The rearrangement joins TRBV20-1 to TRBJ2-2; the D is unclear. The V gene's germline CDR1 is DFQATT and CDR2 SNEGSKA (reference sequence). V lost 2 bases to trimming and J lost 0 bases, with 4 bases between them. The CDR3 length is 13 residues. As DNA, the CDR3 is TGCAGTGCTAGACCACCGAACACCGGGGAGCTGTTTTTT. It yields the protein CSARPPNTGELFF.

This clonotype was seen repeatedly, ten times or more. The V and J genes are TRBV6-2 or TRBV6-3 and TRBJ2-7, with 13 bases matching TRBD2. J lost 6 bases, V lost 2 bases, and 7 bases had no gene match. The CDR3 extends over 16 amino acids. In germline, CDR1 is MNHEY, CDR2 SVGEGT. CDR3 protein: CASSYQRLAGGLEQYF. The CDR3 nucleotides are TGTGCCAGCAGTTACCAGAGACTAGCGGGAGGCCTCGAGCAGTACTTC.

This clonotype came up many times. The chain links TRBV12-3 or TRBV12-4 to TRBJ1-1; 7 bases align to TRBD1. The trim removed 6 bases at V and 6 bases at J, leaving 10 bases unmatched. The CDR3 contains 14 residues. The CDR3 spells CASSQTGKVAEAFF. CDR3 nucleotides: TGTGCCAGCAGCCAGACAGGGAAGGTAGCTGAAGCTTTCTTT.

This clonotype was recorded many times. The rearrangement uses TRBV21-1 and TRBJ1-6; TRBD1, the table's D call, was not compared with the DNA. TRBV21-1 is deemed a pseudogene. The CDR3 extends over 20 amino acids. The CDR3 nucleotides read TGTGCCAGCAGCAAAGGCCCTCCGGAACAGGGGACTCTCCTGGATTCACCCCTCCACTTT. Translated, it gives CASSKGPPEQGTLLDSPLHF.

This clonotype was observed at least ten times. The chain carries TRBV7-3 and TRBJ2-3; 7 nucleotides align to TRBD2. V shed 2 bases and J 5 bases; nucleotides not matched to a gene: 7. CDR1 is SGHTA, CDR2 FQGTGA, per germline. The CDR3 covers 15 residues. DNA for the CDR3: TGTGCCAGCAGCTTAGGCGGGGGAGGTGGAGATACGCAGTATTTT. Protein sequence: CASSLGGGGGDTQYF.

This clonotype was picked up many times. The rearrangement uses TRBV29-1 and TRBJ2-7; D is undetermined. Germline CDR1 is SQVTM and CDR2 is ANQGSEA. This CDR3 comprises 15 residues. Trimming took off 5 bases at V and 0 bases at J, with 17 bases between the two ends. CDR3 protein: CSVIWWAENSYEQYF. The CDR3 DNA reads TGCAGCGTTATTTGGTGGGCGGAAAACTCCTACGAGCAGTACTTC.

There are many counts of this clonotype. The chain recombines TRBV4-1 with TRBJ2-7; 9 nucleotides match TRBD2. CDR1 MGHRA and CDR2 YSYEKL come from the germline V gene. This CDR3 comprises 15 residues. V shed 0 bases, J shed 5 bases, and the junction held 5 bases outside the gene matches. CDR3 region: CASSQDGAGGNEQYF. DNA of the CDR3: TGCGCCAGCAGCCAAGATGGGGCGGGAGGGAACGAGCAGTACTTC.

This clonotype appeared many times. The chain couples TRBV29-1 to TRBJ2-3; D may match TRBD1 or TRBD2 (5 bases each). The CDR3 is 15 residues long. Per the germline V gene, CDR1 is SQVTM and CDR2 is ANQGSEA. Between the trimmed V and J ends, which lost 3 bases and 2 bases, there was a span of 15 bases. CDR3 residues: CSVEAGRRSTDTQYF. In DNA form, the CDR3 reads TGCAGCGTTGAGGCAGGGAGAAGGTCCACAGATACGCAGTATTTT.

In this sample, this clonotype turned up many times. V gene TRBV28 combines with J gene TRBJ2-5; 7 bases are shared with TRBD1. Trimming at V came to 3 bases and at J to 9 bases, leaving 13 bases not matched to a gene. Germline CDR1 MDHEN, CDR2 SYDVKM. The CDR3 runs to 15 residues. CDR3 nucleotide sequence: TGTGCCAGCAGTTTGTCGGGACAGTTAATTGTTGCCCAGTACTTC. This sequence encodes CASSLSGQLIVAQYF.

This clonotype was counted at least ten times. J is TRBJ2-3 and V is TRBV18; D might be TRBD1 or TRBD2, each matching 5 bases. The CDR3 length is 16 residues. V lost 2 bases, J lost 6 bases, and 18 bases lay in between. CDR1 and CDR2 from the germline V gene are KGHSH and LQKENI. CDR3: CASSPYPDTQRDTQYF. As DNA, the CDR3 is TGTGCCAGCTCACCATACCCGGACACCCAGCGGGATACGCAGTATTTT.

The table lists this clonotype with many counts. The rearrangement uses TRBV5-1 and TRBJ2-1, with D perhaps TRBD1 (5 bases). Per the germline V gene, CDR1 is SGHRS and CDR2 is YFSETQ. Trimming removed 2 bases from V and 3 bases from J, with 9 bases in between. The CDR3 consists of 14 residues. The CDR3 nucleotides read TGCGCCAGCAGCTTTGAACAGGTCTACAATGAGCAGTTCTTC. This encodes CASSFEQVYNEQFF.

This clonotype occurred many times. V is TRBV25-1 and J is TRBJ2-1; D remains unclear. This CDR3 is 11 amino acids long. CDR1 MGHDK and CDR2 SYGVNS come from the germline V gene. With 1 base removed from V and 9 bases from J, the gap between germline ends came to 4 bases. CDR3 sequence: CASSESFEQFF. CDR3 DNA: TGTGCCAGCAGTGAATCTTTTGAGCAGTTCTTC.

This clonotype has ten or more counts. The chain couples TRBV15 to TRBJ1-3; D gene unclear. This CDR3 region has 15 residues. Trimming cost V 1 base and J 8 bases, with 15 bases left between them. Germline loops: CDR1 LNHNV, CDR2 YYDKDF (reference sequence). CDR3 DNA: TGTGCCACCAGCAGAGTTCTCGGGAGTGGGGACACCATATATTTT. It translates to CATSRVLGSGDTIYF. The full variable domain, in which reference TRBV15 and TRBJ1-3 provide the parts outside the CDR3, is DAMVIQNPRYQVTQFGKPVTLSCSQTLNHNVMYWYQQKSSQAPKLLFHYYDKDFNNEADTPDNFQSRRPNTSFCFLDIRSPGLGDTAMYLCATSRVLGSGDTIYFGEGSWLTVV.

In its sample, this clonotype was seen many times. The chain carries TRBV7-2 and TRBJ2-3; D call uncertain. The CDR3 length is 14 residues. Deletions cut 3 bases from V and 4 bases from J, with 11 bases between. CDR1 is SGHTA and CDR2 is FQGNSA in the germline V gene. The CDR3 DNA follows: TGTGCCAGCAGCTTTGTTTCGGGTCCAGATACGCAGTATTTT. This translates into CASSFVSGPDTQYF.

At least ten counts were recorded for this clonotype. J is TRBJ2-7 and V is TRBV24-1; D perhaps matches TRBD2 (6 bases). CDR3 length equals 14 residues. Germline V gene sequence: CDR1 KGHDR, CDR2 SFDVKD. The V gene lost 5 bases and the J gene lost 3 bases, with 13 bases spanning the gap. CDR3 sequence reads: CATSAAGTHYEQYF. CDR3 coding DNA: TGTGCCACCAGTGCGGCGGGAACCCACTACGAGCAGTACTTC.

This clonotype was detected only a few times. The CDR3 DNA is TGTGCCAGCAGACAAACCGGAACCGGTGGGGCCAACGTCCTGACTTTC. It codes for CASRQTGTGGANVLTF. The chain uses TRBV6-1 and TRBJ2-6; no clear D. There are 16 residues in the CDR3. CDR1 is MNHNS and CDR2 is SASEGT in the germline V gene. Trimming removed 6 bases from V and 3 bases from J, with 15 bases in between.

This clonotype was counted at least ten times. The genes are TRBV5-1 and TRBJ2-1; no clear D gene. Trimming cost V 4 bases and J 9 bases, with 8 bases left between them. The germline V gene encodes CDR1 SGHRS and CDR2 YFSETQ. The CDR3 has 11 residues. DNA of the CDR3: TGCGCCAGCAGCGCAAGGAGTGAGCAGTTCTTC. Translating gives CASSARSEQFF.

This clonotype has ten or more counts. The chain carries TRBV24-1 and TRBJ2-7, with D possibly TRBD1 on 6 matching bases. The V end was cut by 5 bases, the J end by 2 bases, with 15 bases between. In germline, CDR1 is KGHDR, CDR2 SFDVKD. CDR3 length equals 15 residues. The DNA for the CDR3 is TGTGCCACCAGTGCCTTGACAGGTGGAACCTACGAGCAGTACTTC. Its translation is CATSALTGGTYEQYF.

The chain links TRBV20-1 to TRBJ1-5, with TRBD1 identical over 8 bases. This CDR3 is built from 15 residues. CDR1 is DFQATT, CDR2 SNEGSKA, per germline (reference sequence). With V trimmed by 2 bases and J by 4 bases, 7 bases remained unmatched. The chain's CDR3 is CSARKMDRANQPQHF. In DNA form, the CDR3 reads TGCAGTGCTAGAAAAATGGACAGGGCGAATCAGCCCCAGCATTTT.

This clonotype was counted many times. CDR3 amino acids: CASRMGWGRKAKNIQYF. The CDR3 coding sequence is TGTGCCAGCAGAATGGGGTGGGGGCGGAAGGCCAAAAACATTCAGTACTTC. The V call is TRBV28, the J call TRBJ2-4; maybe TRBD1 (6 bases). The length of the CDR3 is 17 residues. CDR1 is MDHEN and CDR2 is SYDVKM in the germline V gene. The V end lost 6 bases, the J end lost 1 base, and 19 bases lay between the germline ends.

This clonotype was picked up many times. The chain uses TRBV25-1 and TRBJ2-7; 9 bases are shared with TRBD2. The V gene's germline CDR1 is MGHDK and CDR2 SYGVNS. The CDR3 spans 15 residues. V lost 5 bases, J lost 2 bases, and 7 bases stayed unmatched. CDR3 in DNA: TGTGCCAGCAGTAGTGGCGGGAGGGAGACCTACGAGCAGTACTTC. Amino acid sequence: CASSSGGRETYEQYF.

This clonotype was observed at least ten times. As DNA, the CDR3 is TGTGCCAGCAGCGTAGGGGACTTATCCTACAATGAGCAGTTCTTC. This encodes CASSVGDLSYNEQFF. The rearrangement uses TRBV9 and TRBJ2-1; TRBD2 is a possible D gene (6 bases). CDR1 SGDLS and CDR2 YYNGEE come from the germline V gene. The CDR3 covers 15 residues. Between the trimmed V and J ends, which lost 0 bases and 1 base, there was a span of 8 bases. The variable domain in full, with the rest retrieved from reference TRBV9 and TRBJ2-1, is DSGVTQTPKHLITATGQRVTLRCSPRSGDLSVYWYQQSLDQGLQFLIQYYNGEERAKGNILERFSAQQFPDLHSELNLSSLELGDSALYFCASSVGDLSYNEQFFGPGTRLTVL.

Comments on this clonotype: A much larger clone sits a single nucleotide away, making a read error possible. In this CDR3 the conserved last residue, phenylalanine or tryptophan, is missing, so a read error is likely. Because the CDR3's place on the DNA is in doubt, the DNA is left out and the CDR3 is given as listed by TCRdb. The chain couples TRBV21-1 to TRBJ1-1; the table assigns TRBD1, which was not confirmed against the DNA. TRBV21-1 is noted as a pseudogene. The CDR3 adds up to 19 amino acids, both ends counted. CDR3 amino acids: CASSKELDDRGPTNTEAFC.

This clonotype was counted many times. CDR3 nucleotide sequence: TGTGCCAGCAGGGGAACCTACGAGCAGTACTTC. It codes for CASRGTYEQYF. The chain is built from TRBV2 and TRBJ2-7; D unclear. CDR3 length: 11 residues. Germline V gene lookup returns CDR1 SNHLY and CDR2 FYNNEI. Trimming took 6 bases from V and 2 from J, leaving 5 bases between them.

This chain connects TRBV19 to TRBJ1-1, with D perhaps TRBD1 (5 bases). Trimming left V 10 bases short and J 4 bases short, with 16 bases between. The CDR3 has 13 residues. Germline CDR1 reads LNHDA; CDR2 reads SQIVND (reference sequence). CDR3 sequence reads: CATVPDGGTEAFF. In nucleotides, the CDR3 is TGTGCCACGGTTCCGGACGGGGGCACTGAAGCTTTCTTT.

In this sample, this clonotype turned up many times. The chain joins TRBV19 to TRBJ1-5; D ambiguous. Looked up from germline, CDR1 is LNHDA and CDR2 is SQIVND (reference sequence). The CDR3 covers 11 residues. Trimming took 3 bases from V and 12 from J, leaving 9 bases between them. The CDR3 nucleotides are TGTGCCAGTAGTATTCGTGGAGGCCAGCATTTT. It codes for CASSIRGGQHF. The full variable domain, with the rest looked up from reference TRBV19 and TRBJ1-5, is DGGITQSPKYLFRKEGQNVTLSCEQNLNHDAMYWYRQDPGQGLRLIYYSQIVNDFQKGDIAEGYSVSREKKESFPLTVTSAQKNPTAFYLCASSIRGGQHFGDGTRLSIL.

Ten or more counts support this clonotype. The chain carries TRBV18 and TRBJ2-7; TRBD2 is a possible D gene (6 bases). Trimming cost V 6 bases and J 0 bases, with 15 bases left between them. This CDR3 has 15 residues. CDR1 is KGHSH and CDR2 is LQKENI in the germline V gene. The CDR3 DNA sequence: TGTGCCAGCTCCCAGTCCCGGGGGAGCTCCTACGAGCAGTACTTC. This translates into CASSQSRGSSYEQYF.